Detailed here is one TCR beta chain. The data were produced by immunoSEQ multiplex PCR, yet TCRdb's version contains in-frame clones alone and is incomplete. The sample carries approximately 80,000 clones, roughly 91% recorded once. These data belong to a study of control samples from healthy donors and cancer patients. Trimming left V 6 bases short and J 7 bases short, with 19 bases between. The germline V gene encodes CDR1 LGHNT and CDR2 FRNRAP. The CDR3 runs to 15 residues. This receptor was taken from a man aged 30 to 45 in good health. The V gene is TRBV12-5, the J gene TRBJ1-5; D might be TRBD1 (6 bases). Sequences were obtained from blood. CDR3 in DNA: TGTGCTAGTGGGGGTCTAGGGGGGCGCCGCCAGCCCCAGCATTTT. This sequence encodes CASGGLGGRRQPQHF.